This T cell receptor (beta chain) was found in a study of T cell repertoires in cytomegalovirus infection (dated by TCRdb to the late 2010s). General notes on the study: Peptide stimulations targeted recently identified HLA-C-restricted CMV epitopes, whose presentation resists viral immunomodulation, together with well-studied HLA-B-restricted epitopes. Because public TCR beta signatures pointed to carriage of CMV infection together with the matching HLA type, the HLA type of each donor mattered for the analysis. Overall study outcomes, separate from this receptor: Carriers of CMV infection plus the relevant HLA type were discriminated by the cumulative frequency of public TCR beta family members in the study cohort and in an independent 352-donor cohort. The ex vivo response was dominated by HLA-C-restricted CMV-specific TCR beta clonotypes, and the single most frequent clonotype in two of eight donors was supplied by these HLA-C-restricted clonotypes.

TCRdb names Illumina HiSeq 1500 as the instrument used. Starting from the raw public reads, TCRdb applied fastp trimming at Q25, assembled clones with MiXCR and retained in-frame beta chains. CDR3 protein sequences are deduplicated, and each keeps its most common genes and DNA. The sample data list roughly 860,000 distinct CDR3 sequences, and about 30% of these were observed just once. The ten largest clones take up under 15% of the sample. This specimen's treatment or condition label, per the study, means: in vitro stimulation with specific CMV peptide epitopes to enrich CMV-specific T cells. CDR1 and CDR2, looked up from the germline V gene, are MNHNS and SASEGT. Its CDR3 holds 14 amino acids, cysteine through phenylalanine. The kept DNA is CDR3 alone, 42 bases in frame from the first base. Here V drops 4 bases and J drops 4 bases, and the junction holds 5 bases not matched to any gene. About this clonotype itself: Its antigen remains undetermined. Base-call qualities are not available, and no considerably larger clone is one nucleotide away.

Here the chain combines TRBV6-1 and TRBJ2-5; 8 bases in the middle match TRBD1. The receptor comes from a human donor in good health (CMV status not recorded). Some clones in this sample may be carry-over from other donors' samples. The sample consisted of cultured CD8+ T cells from PBMCs, taken from culture after CMV antigen stimulation. The nucleotide sequence is given as TGTGCCAGCAGTGTGACAGGGGTGAGAGAGACCCAGTACTTC. It is translated as CASSVTGVRETQYF.